A selection of T cell receptor beta chains follows, all from one sample in a study of OX40 agonist ivuxolimab in advanced cancers. Sequenced by immunoSEQ multiplex PCR; TCRdb stores in-frame clones only, minus some. The sample holds tens of thousands of clones, just over 90% seen once. Sequenced material: CD4+ or CD8+ T cells sorted from blood, taken in a trial of the OX40 agonist ivuxolimab. The receptors were gathered from an adult with an advanced solid tumor such as melanoma, head and neck, liver or kidney cancer. Each CDR3 is given with its conserved first and last residue. Each record gives: V gene, J gene, D gene, clone size, CDR3 protein, CDR3 DNA. D genes are given only for firm matches. Size is stated for part of the rows, as once, few or many counts, or as a class when the clone is expanded.

TRBV27	TRBJ2-7	TRBD1	.	CASSPQGVPPYEQYF	TGTGCCAGCAGTCCACAGGGGGTTCCCCCCTACGAGCAGTACTTC
TRBV2	TRBJ1-2	.	.	CASSGGGGYTF	TGTGCCAGCAGTGGGGGGGGTGGCTACACCTTC
TRBV5-1	TRBJ1-1	.	.	CASSLSLLGVTEAFF	TGCGCCAGCAGCTTGTCCCTCCTCGGGGTCACTGAAGCTTTCTTT
TRBV18	TRBJ1-3	.	.	CASSRQFSGNTIYF	TGTGCCAGCTCACGACAGTTCTCTGGAAACACCATATATTTT
TRBV7-8	TRBJ1-2	.	.	CASSLNQGHYGYTF	TGTGCCAGCAGCTTAAATCAGGGCCACTATGGCTACACCTTC
TRBV11-2	TRBJ2-5	.	.	CASSLRTDGKGPQYF	TGTGCCAGCAGCCTACGGACGGACGGAAAGGGTCCCCAGTACTTC
TRBV2	TRBJ2-7	.	once	CASRPSGVYEQYF	TGTGCCAGCAGGCCGTCCGGGGTCTACGAGCAGTACTTC
TRBV29-1	TRBJ2-1	TRBD2	.	CSVHPGLARDNEQFF	TGCAGCGTACATCCGGGACTAGCGAGAGATAATGAGCAGTTCTTC
TRBV4-3	TRBJ2-1	TRBD2	.	CASSQERASGVRSSYNEQFF	TGCGCCAGCAGCCAAGAGAGGGCTAGCGGGGTCCGCTCCTCCTACAATGAGCAGTTCTTC
TRBV19	TRBJ1-2	TRBD1	few	CASSVTGGVIGGHTF	TGTGCCAGTAGTGTGACAGGGGGCGTAATCGGAGGCCACACCTTC